Sequencing of this T cell receptor beta chain was carried out in a study of vaccination effects on CD4 cells after COVID-19. Sequencing used immunoSEQ multiplex PCR; TCRdb keeps in-frame clones, though not all of them. The sample contains 40,000 to 45,000 clones, roughly 79% of which appear only once. This clone was observed a single time. As yet, its antigen is unknown. Trimming cost V 4 bases and J 5 bases, with 10 bases left between them. The CDR3 consists of 14 residues. CDR1 is SGDLS and CDR2 is YYNGEE in the germline V gene. After expansion with viral peptide pools in the ViraFEST assay, antigen-specific CD4+ T cells were sequenced. With approximately 10 days of culture completed, CD4+ T cells were isolated. People in the vaccine group had not been infected with SARS-CoV-2 before, and their nucleocapsid antibodies were negative.

This specimen consisted of CD4+ T cells from PBMCs cultured with SARS-CoV-2 spike peptides, obtained before COVID-19 vaccination. The rearrangement uses TRBV9 and TRBJ1-6; no firm D call. The TCR comes from a human donor who received a COVID-19 vaccine. In nucleotides, the CDR3 is TGTGCCAGCAGCCAAGGGCAAAATAATTCACCCCTCCACTTT. It translates to CASSQGQNNSPLHF.